This T cell receptor (beta chain) comes out of a study of OX40 agonist ivuxolimab in advanced cancers. With 6 bases clipped from V and 0 bases from J, the junction kept 2 bases outside the gene matches. Per germline, CDR1 SQVTM and CDR2 ANQGSEA. CDR3 length: 13 residues. Regarding this clone: No antigen is known for it.

Profiling relied on immunoSEQ multiplex PCR, and the TCRdb table lists in-frame clones only, not all of them. The data hold tens of thousands of clones, with 85% to 90% observed a single time. Study findings and constraints: In CD8+ T cells, expanded clones were on average more numerous than in CD4+. At doses 0.1 to 3.0 mg/kg, CD4+ and CD8+ clones expanded.

The chain combines TRBV29-1 with TRBJ2-7; 10 bases map to TRBD1. This specimen consisted of CD4+ or CD8+ T cells sorted from blood, obtained in a trial of the OX40 agonist ivuxolimab. This TCR was sampled from an adult with an advanced solid tumor such as melanoma, head and neck, liver or kidney cancer. The CDR3 DNA reads TGCAGCGTGGGGACAGGGGTCTCCTACGAGCAGTACTTC. It codes for CSVGTGVSYEQYF.